These 10 T cell receptor beta chains originate from one sample sequenced in a study of blood T cell repertoires in COVID-19. Assay: immunoSEQ multiplex PCR; the TCRdb copy retains only in-frame clones and omits some. The sample contains about 80,000 clones, around 80% of which appear only once. The specimen sequenced was peripheral blood. The origin of the receptors is a man between 60 and 75 years old with COVID-19, enrolled during active disease.

The chain uses TRBV7-9 and TRBJ2-7; weak D call: TRBD1 (6 bases). The CDR3 is 15 residues long. Per the germline V gene, CDR1 is SEHNR and CDR2 is FQNEAQ (reference sequence). The V gene lost 1 base and the J gene lost 6 bases, with 16 bases spanning the gap. The CDR3 nucleotides read TGTGCCAGCAGCTTAGAGATACAGGGAACGGGCGAGCAGTACTTC. The encoded protein is CASSLEIQGTGEQYF.

This chain joins TRBV27 and TRBJ2-3, with a possible D match to TRBD2 (6 bases). The CDR3 is made up of 15 amino acids. Germline assignment: CDR1 MNHEY and CDR2 SMNVEV (reference sequence). The V and J ends lost 2 bases and 4 bases respectively, with 13 bases between them. CDR3 sequence: CASSLVRESADTQYF. CDR3 nucleotides: TGTGCCAGCAGTTTAGTGCGGGAAAGCGCAGATACGCAGTATTTT.

The chain is built from TRBV19 and TRBJ2-7; D not certain. This CDR3 is built from 14 residues. Trimming stripped 5 bases from V and 2 bases from J, with 13 bases between. Germline lookup yields CDR1 LNHDA and CDR2 SQIVND (reference sequence). CDR3 DNA: TGTGCCAGTAGTCGTGCAGGTCAAACCTACGAGCAGTACTTC. It codes for CASSRAGQTYEQYF.

This clone has only one observation. The chain carries TRBV18 and TRBJ2-6; D gene ambiguous. The V gene lost 4 bases and the J gene lost 1 base, with 8 bases spanning the gap. The germline V gene encodes CDR1 KGHSH and CDR2 LQKENI. The CDR3 totals 15 residues. CDR3: CASSRIGSGANVLTF. The CDR3 region has the DNA TGTGCCAGCTCACGCATCGGGTCTGGGGCCAACGTCCTGACTTTC.

This clone was observed once. This chain connects TRBV6-6 to TRBJ1-5, with 7 bases lining up with TRBD1. The CDR3 runs to 15 residues. CDR1 is MNHNY, CDR2 SVGAGI, per germline (reference sequence). V lost 0 bases, J lost 11 bases, and 10 bases stayed unmatched. The CDR3 loop is CASSYSIRQGWTQHF. CDR3 nucleotide sequence: TGTGCCAGCAGTTACTCGATCAGACAGGGATGGACCCAGCATTTT.

This clone was seen just once. The CDR3, as DNA: TGTGCCAGCAGTGTCTCAGGTTACGAGCAGTACTTC. This sequence encodes CASSVSGYEQYF. The J gene is TRBJ2-7, the V gene TRBV2; D is ambiguous. The CDR3 runs 12 residues. Germline V gene lookup returns CDR1 SNHLY and CDR2 FYNNEI. V was pared by 4 bases and J by 4 bases, with 8 bases between. Looking up the rest from reference TRBV2 and TRBJ2-7 gives the full variable domain: EPEVTQTPSHQVTQMGQEVILRCVPISNHLYFYWYRQILGQKVEFLVSFYNNEISEKSEIFDDQFSVERPDGSNFTLKIRSTKLEDSAMYFCASSVSGYEQYFGPGTRLTVT.

The rearrangement joins TRBV27 to TRBJ2-2, with a tentative D call TRBD2 (5 bases). This CDR3 has 12 residues. V gave up 5 bases and J gave up 6 bases, with 7 bases separating them. Germline V CDR1 and CDR2: MNHEY, SMNVEV (reference sequence). The CDR3 here is CASSERAGELFF. CDR3 nucleotide sequence: TGTGCCAGCAGTGAGAGGGCCGGGGAGCTGTTTTTT.

The V gene is TRBV12-3 or TRBV12-4, the J gene TRBJ2-4; no clear D gene. Trimming removed 5 bases at V and 3 bases at J, with 8 bases between. CDR3 length: 13 amino acids. The CDR3 protein is CASSSIGKNIQYF. CDR3 in DNA: TGTGCCAGCAGTAGCATTGGCAAAAACATTCAGTACTTC.

This clone has more than one count but fewer than ten. This sequence joins TRBV7-6 and TRBJ1-2; TRBD1 agrees at 8 bases. The V segment lost 4 bases and the J segment 4 bases; nucleotides outside the gene matches: 11. The CDR3 has 16 residues. Germline loops: CDR1 SGHVS, CDR2 FNYEAQ. CDR3 sequence reads: CASSSDSQGALYGYTF. The CDR3, as DNA: TGTGCCAGCAGCTCGGACTCGCAGGGGGCCCTCTATGGCTACACCTTC.

This clone was recorded only once. This chain connects TRBV20-1 to TRBJ1-5; D not resolved. Germline V CDR1 and CDR2: DFQATT, SNEGSKA (reference sequence). The CDR3 is 11 residues long. V shed 5 bases and J shed 5 bases, with 7 bases lying between them. The CDR3 region is CSAAGDQPQHF. In nucleotides, the CDR3 is TGCAGTGCTGCCGGTGATCAGCCCCAGCATTTT.